These 29 T cell receptor beta chains came from one sample sequenced in a study of blood T cell repertoires in COVID-19. Here immunoSEQ multiplex PCR was the method, and the copy in TCRdb shows in-frame clones only, minus some. The data show under 300,000 clones, around 87% seen once. Sample: PBMCs or T cells enriched from blood (not recorded which). The receptor source for this set is a woman in her twenties or thirties with acute COVID-19.

This chain uses TRBV7-3 with TRBJ2-2; 9 bases are a match to TRBD1. The CDR3 runs to 17 residues. Germline trimming cut 4 bases from V and 0 bases from J; bases unmatched to any gene: 6. CDR1 is SGHTA, CDR2 FQGTGA, per germline. DNA for the CDR3: TGTGCCAGCAGCTGGGGACAGGGATTCGCGAACACCGGGGAGCTGTTTTTT. Amino acid sequence: CASSWGQGFANTGELFF.

The chain combines TRBV9 with TRBJ2-3; TRBD1 might be the D (5 bases). The CDR3 has 15 residues. Germline loops: CDR1 SGDLS, CDR2 YYNGEE. Trimming stripped 4 bases from V and 2 bases from J, with 14 bases between. CDR3 coding DNA: TGTGCCAGCAGCTCCCGCGAAGGGGTCACAGATACGCAGTATTTT. It translates to CASSSREGVTDTQYF. The full variable domain, completed using reference TRBV9 and TRBJ2-3, is DSGVTQTPKHLITATGQRVTLRCSPRSGDLSVYWYQQSLDQGLQFLIQYYNGEERAKGNILERFSAQQFPDLHSELNLSSLELGDSALYFCASSSREGVTDTQYFGPGTRLTVL.

This sequence joins TRBV28 and TRBJ1-5; D is ambiguous. The CDR3 has 16 residues. CDR1 and CDR2 (germline): MDHEN, SYDVKM. V lost 5 bases, J lost 7 bases, and 21 bases lay in between. The DNA for the CDR3 is TGTGCCAGCAGTCTTCTATCGCGGGGTACGGGACAGCCCCAGCATTTT. Its translation is CASSLLSRGTGQPQHF.

CDR3: CASLRGTGEKLFF. DNA of the CDR3: TGTGCCAGCCTACGTGGCACAGGGGAAAAACTGTTTTTT. The rearrangement uses TRBV25-1 and TRBJ1-4; possible D gene TRBD1, 6 bases. CDR1 and CDR2 from the germline V gene are MGHDK and SYGVNS. The CDR3 spans 13 residues. The V end was cut by 8 bases, the J end by 8 bases, with 15 bases between.

This clone was seen repeatedly, ten times or more. This sequence joins TRBV28 and TRBJ1-2; a weak D match, TRBD1 (5 bases). Trimming took off 4 bases at V and 2 bases at J, with 11 bases between the two ends. Germline CDR1 and CDR2: MDHEN and SYDVKM. CDR3 length equals 14 residues. CDR3 amino acids: CASSSGGGNYGYTF. The CDR3 DNA reads TGTGCCAGCAGTTCGGGCGGGGGAAACTATGGCTACACCTTC.

V and J are TRBV27 and TRBJ2-3; TRBD2 aligns across 13 bases. The V gene end was trimmed by 3 bases and the J gene end by 9 bases; junction bases not matched to a gene: 15. Germline CDR1 MNHEY, CDR2 SMNVEV (reference sequence). This CDR3 has 18 residues. The CDR3 loop is CASSFSTGTSGTGRTQYF. CDR3 nucleotides: TGTGCCAGCAGTTTCTCAACCGGGACTAGCGGGACGGGCCGCACGCAGTATTTT.

The chain joins TRBV2 to TRBJ1-2; 9 bases are a match to TRBD1. This CDR3 spans 15 amino acids. Germline V gene data show CDR1 as SNHLY and CDR2 as FYNNEI. V dropped 6 bases and J dropped 6; count of bases not matched to a gene: 11. CDR3 coding DNA: TGTGCCAGCAGCCCCAGGGGTCGGACAGGGGATGGCTACACCTTC. Translated, it gives CASSPRGRTGDGYTF.

The V call is TRBV5-1, the J call TRBJ1-4; TRBD1 aligns across 8 bases. The CDR3 totals 17 residues. V shed 7 bases and J 0 bases; nucleotides not matched to a gene: 11. The germline V gene has CDR1 SGHRS and CDR2 YFSETQ. The CDR3 DNA reads as TGCGCCAGCGCCCCAGGACAGGGAGATGCAACTAATGAAAAACTGTTTTTT. Translation gives CASAPGQGDATNEKLFF.

This chain links TRBV15 with TRBJ1-1; D ambiguous. Germline loops: CDR1 LNHNV, CDR2 YYDKDF (reference sequence). Trimming shortened V by 4 bases and J by 4 bases, and 16 bases separated the two germline ends. The CDR3 runs 15 residues. Written as DNA, the CDR3 is TGTGCCACCAGCACGAAGCGGGGTTTGCCCACTGAAGCTTTCTTT. Amino acid sequence: CATSTKRGLPTEAFF. Combining the CDR3 with reference TRBV15 and TRBJ1-1 gives the whole variable domain DAMVIQNPRYQVTQFGKPVTLSCSQTLNHNVMYWYQQKSSQAPKLLFHYYDKDFNNEADTPDNFQSRRPNTSFCFLDIRSPGLGDTAMYLCATSTKRGLPTEAFFGQGTRLTVV.

DNA of the CDR3: TGTGCCAGCAGTGATCCTAGCCGCTACGAGCAGTACTTC. Translating it yields CASSDPSRYEQYF. This chain uses TRBV2 with TRBJ2-7; possibly TRBD2 for D (5 bases). V lost 3 bases, J lost 3 bases, and 9 bases lay in between. The germline gives CDR1 SNHLY, CDR2 FYNNEI. CDR3 length: 13 residues.

The chain recombines TRBV6-5 with TRBJ2-2; tentative D call: TRBD2 (7 bases). Per the germline V gene, CDR1 is MNHEY and CDR2 is SVGAGI. The length of the CDR3 is 15 residues. The V end lost 6 bases, the J end lost 4 bases, and 15 bases lay between the germline ends. CDR3 residues: CASSPGGGGTGELFF. Here the CDR3 DNA reads TGTGCCAGCAGCCCGGGCGGGGGCGGCACCGGGGAGCTGTTTTTT.

V gene TRBV28 combines with J gene TRBJ2-7; 8 bases line up with TRBD2. Looked up from germline, CDR1 is MDHEN and CDR2 is SYDVKM. The CDR3 runs to 14 residues. Trimming cost V 6 bases and J 3 bases; bases outside gene matches: 7. The CDR3 DNA reads TGTGCCAGCAGCAAACCGGGACTAGGCTACGAGCAGTACTTC. This translates into CASSKPGLGYEQYF. Together with reference TRBV28 and TRBJ2-7, the CDR3 gives the full variable domain: DVKVTQSSRYLVKRTGEKVFLECVQDMDHENMFWYRQDPGLGLRLIYFSYDVKMKEKGDIPEGYSVSREKKERFSLILESASTNQTSMYLCASSKPGLGYEQYFGPGTRLTVT.

This chain connects TRBV30 to TRBJ1-5, with a weak D call TRBD1 (6 bases). Trimming left V 1 base short and J 3 bases short, with 10 bases between. This CDR3 spans 14 amino acids. Germline V lookup: CDR1 GTSNPN, CDR2 SVGIG (reference sequence). The CDR3 here is CAWSGAGDNQPQHF. Here the CDR3 DNA reads TGTGCCTGGAGTGGGGCAGGGGACAATCAGCCCCAGCATTTT. The variable domain in full, completed from reference TRBV30 and TRBJ1-5, reads SQTIHQWPATLVQPVGSPLSLECTVEGTSNPNLYWYRQAAGRGLQLLFYSVGIGQISSEVPQNLSASRPQDRQFILSSKKLLLSDSGFYLCAWSGAGDNQPQHFGDGTRLSIL.

The gene calls are TRBV3-1 (or the pseudogene TRBV3-2) and TRBJ2-3, with TRBD2 matching 8 bases. V shed 5 bases, J shed 0 bases, and the junction held 4 bases outside the gene matches. The CDR3 sequence is 15 residues long. Germline CDR1 LGHDT, CDR2 YNNKEL (reference sequence). CDR3 coding DNA: TGTGCCAGCAGCACCCGACTAGCGAGCACAGATACGCAGTATTTT. Translation gives CASSTRLASTDTQYF.

The J gene is TRBJ1-1, the V gene TRBV6-2 or TRBV6-3; D remains unclear. Germline CDR1 and CDR2: MNHEY and SVGEGT. V was cut by 2 bases and J by 8 bases, with 6 bases left in between. This CDR3 comprises 11 residues. CDR3 in DNA: TGTGCCAGCAGTTACCCAGGCGAAGCTTTCTTT. As protein: CASSYPGEAFF.

The chain uses TRBV15 and TRBJ2-7; TRBD1 is a possible D gene (6 bases). Germline V gene sequence: CDR1 LNHNV, CDR2 YYDKDF (reference sequence). This CDR3 spans 14 amino acids. The V and J ends lost 5 bases and 0 bases respectively, with 11 bases between them. CDR3 sequence: CATSRQEFSYEQYF. The CDR3 coding sequence is TGTGCCACCAGCCGACAGGAGTTCTCCTACGAGCAGTACTTC.

V usage is TRBV7-2 and J usage is TRBJ1-1, with D tentatively TRBD1 (6 bases). This CDR3 region has 16 residues. Germline assignment: CDR1 SGHTA and CDR2 FQGNSA. The V gene lost 0 bases and the J gene lost 6 bases, with 17 bases spanning the gap. Here the CDR3 reads CASSLAREGGRAEAFF. The CDR3 DNA follows: TGTGCCAGCAGCTTAGCGCGGGAGGGGGGGAGAGCTGAAGCTTTCTTT.

The chain is built from TRBV7-2 and TRBJ2-5; possibly TRBD2 for D (6 bases). CDR3 length: 14 amino acids. From germline, CDR1 is SGHTA and CDR2 FQGNSA. The V end was cut by 2 bases, the J end by 9 bases, with 16 bases between. The CDR3 coding sequence is TGTGCCAGCAGCTTAATTAGCGGCAATCGGGCCCAGTACTTC. Amino acids: CASSLISGNRAQYF.

CDR3: CASRTSGGALEQFF. CDR3 nucleotides: TGCGCCAGCAGGACTAGCGGGGGGGCCTTAGAGCAGTTCTTC. This rearrangement joins TRBV5-1 to TRBJ2-1, with TRBD2 identical over 14 bases. The germline V gene has CDR1 SGHRS and CDR2 YFSETQ. Losses at the gene ends were 5 bases for V and 10 bases for J; bases not matched to a gene: 5. This CDR3 region has 14 residues. The entire variable domain, with the rest obtained from reference TRBV5-1 and TRBJ2-1, is as follows: KAGVTQTPRYLIKTRGQQVTLSCSPISGHRSVSWYQQTPGQGLQFLFEYFSETQRNKGNFPGRFSGRQFSNSRSEMNVSTLELGDSALYLCASRTSGGALEQFFGPGTRLTVL.

This chain connects TRBV4-1 to TRBJ1-4; 7 nucleotides match TRBD1. Germline V lookup: CDR1 MGHRA, CDR2 YSYEKL. The CDR3 runs to 16 residues. The V and J ends lost 1 base and 5 bases, in that order; junction bases with no gene match: 7. The CDR3 reads CASSQVPGTENEKLFF. CDR3 DNA sequence: TGCGCCAGCAGCCAAGTGCCAGGGACAGAAAATGAAAAACTGTTTTTT.

Comments on this clone: The sample contains more than one DNA sequence encoding this CDR3. The chain joins TRBV3-1 (or the pseudogene TRBV3-2) to TRBJ2-1; no firm D call. CDR3 length: 12 amino acids. The V gene's germline CDR1 is LGHDT and CDR2 YNNKEL (reference sequence). Between the trimmed V and J ends, which lost 2 bases and 6 bases, there was a span of 5 bases. The DNA of the CDR3 is TGTGCCAGCAGCCAACTAAGCAATGAGCAGTTCTTC. It translates to CASSQLSNEQFF.

The V and J genes are TRBV5-4 and TRBJ2-6; TRBD1 matches 10 bases. The CDR3 extends over 16 amino acids. From germline, CDR1 is SGHNT and CDR2 YYREEE (reference sequence). V shed 3 bases and J 1 base; nucleotides not matched to a gene: 1. The CDR3 region has the DNA TGTGCCAGCAGCTCGGGACAGGGGTCTGGGGCCAACGTCCTGACTTTC. Its translation: CASSSGQGSGANVLTF.

J is TRBJ1-4 and V is TRBV7-9; 8 bases align to TRBD1. Germline values: CDR1 SEHNR, CDR2 FQNEAQ (reference sequence). With 5 bases clipped from V and 5 bases from J, the junction kept 7 bases outside the gene matches. The CDR3 has 15 amino acids. CDR3 nucleotide sequence: TGTGCCAGCAGCCCGCCGGGACAGGAAAATGAAAAACTGTTTTTT. Translating gives CASSPPGQENEKLFF.

The chain uses TRBV30 and TRBJ2-1, with D possibly TRBD1 on 6 matching bases. CDR1 GTSNPN and CDR2 SVGIG come from the germline V gene (reference sequence). This CDR3 has 19 residues. Trimming left V 4 bases short and J 6 bases short, with 31 bases between. Written as DNA, the CDR3 is TGTGCCTGGACCCACGTAACAGGGTTAAGCTACGGGCGGTTCAATGAGCAGTTCTTC. This codes for CAWTHVTGLSYGRFNEQFF. Full variable domain (rest looked up from reference TRBV30 and TRBJ2-1): SQTIHQWPATLVQPVGSPLSLECTVEGTSNPNLYWYRQAAGRGLQLLFYSVGIGQISSEVPQNLSASRPQDRQFILSSKKLLLSDSGFYLCAWTHVTGLSYGRFNEQFFGPGTRLTVL.

The chain links TRBV28 to TRBJ2-7; TRBD1 aligns across 7 bases. CDR3 length: 14 amino acids. Germline V gene lookup returns CDR1 MDHEN and CDR2 SYDVKM. J was trimmed by 2 bases and V by 6 bases; bases with no gene match: 7. DNA for the CDR3: TGTGCCAGCAGCTCGGGACAGCGAACCTACGAGCAGTACTTC. Translated: CASSSGQRTYEQYF.

This chain joins TRBV5-8 and TRBJ2-4, with D possibly being TRBD1 (6 bases). Germline values: CDR1 SGHTS, CDR2 YDEGEE. Trimming removed 5 bases from V and 0 bases from J, with 15 bases in between. The CDR3 has 16 residues. The CDR3 DNA reads TGTGCCAGCAGATATCGGGACACCCTAGCCAAAAACATTCAGTACTTC. Its protein is CASRYRDTLAKNIQYF.

The rearrangement uses TRBV6-5 and TRBJ1-6, with D tentatively TRBD1 (6 bases). Per germline, CDR1 MNHEY and CDR2 SVGAGI. V was trimmed by 2 bases and J by 10 bases, leaving 12 bases between them. CDR3 size: 14 residues. The CDR3, as DNA: TGTGCCAGCAGTTACACGGGGGGCGGATCACCCCTCCACTTT. Encoded protein: CASSYTGGGSPLHF.

In its sample, this clone ranks as medium-sized. The chain employs TRBV6-5 and TRBJ1-6; 8 bases fit TRBD1. Germline CDR1 and CDR2: MNHEY and SVGAGI. J gave up 7 bases and V 5 bases, and 7 bases lay outside the gene matches. The CDR3 extends over 15 amino acids. The CDR3 region is CASSPQTGDNSPLHF. CDR3 DNA: TGTGCCAGCAGTCCCCAGACAGGGGACAATTCACCCCTCCACTTT.

The rearrangement joins TRBV4-3 to TRBJ1-1; TRBD1 is a possible D gene (5 bases). V lost 1 base to trimming and J lost 0 bases, with 15 bases between them. The CDR3 extends over 17 amino acids. CDR1 and CDR2 (germline): LGHNA, YSLEER. In nucleotides, the CDR3 is TGCGCCAGCAGCCAAGTCCCGGGGGAAGTCATGAACACTGAAGCTTTCTTT. Protein sequence: CASSQVPGEVMNTEAFF.